The 15 T cell receptor beta chains below all came from one sample that was sequenced in a study of T cell responses to AZD1222 COVID-19 vaccine. The repertoire was sequenced with immunoSEQ multiplex PCR; TCRdb's copy has only in-frame clones and lacks some. The repertoire has roughly 160,000 clones, 90% of them found once; the top ten carry approximately 1.5%. Here the sequenced sample was peripheral blood, taken on day 0 of AZD1222 vaccination. These receptors were taken from an adult in good health.

Turning to this clone: One junction end does not reproduce the germline sequence, and a read error may be involved. The gene calls are TRBV10-3 and TRBJ1-6; no definite D call. The germline CDR1 and CDR2 sequences are ENHRY and SYGVKD. The CDR3 has 13 residues. This chain's CDR3 is CAISDERTQTFFF. The CDR3 nucleotides are TGTGCCATCAGTGACGAGAGGACCCAAACCTTCTTTTTT.

This clone has a single count. At one end, the junction sequence differs from germline, possibly due to a read error. The V call is TRBV6-5, the J call TRBJ2-1; D is possibly TRBD1 or TRBD2 (6 bases each). This CDR3 is built from 14 residues. From germline, CDR1 is MNHEY and CDR2 SVGAGI. The CDR3 DNA sequence: TGTGCCTGCAGACTGGGGGGCACTTACAATGAGCAGTTCTTC. Residues: CACRLGGTYNEQFF.

This rearrangement joins TRBV7-9 to TRBJ2-7; a possible D gene is TRBD2 (6 bases). There are 15 residues in the CDR3. Germline CDR1 SEHNR, CDR2 FQNEAQ (reference sequence). The V end lost 6 bases, the J end lost 2 bases, and 17 bases lay between the germline ends. Here the CDR3 reads CASSFTGTSPYEQYF. The CDR3 bases are TGTGCCAGCAGTTTTACCGGGACTTCACCCTACGAGCAGTACTTC.

The V call is TRBV5-1, the J call TRBJ2-6, with 9 bases aligning to TRBD1. This CDR3 contains 15 residues. With 4 bases clipped from V and 4 bases from J, the junction kept 3 bases outside the gene matches. Germline V gene sequence: CDR1 SGHRS, CDR2 YFSETQ. The CDR3 region is CASSGQGTGANVLTF. CDR3 bases: TGCGCCAGCAGCGGACAGGGGACGGGGGCCAACGTCCTGACTTTC. Using reference TRBV5-1 and TRBJ2-6 for the parts outside the CDR3, the full variable domain is KAGVTQTPRYLIKTRGQQVTLSCSPISGHRSVSWYQQTPGQGLQFLFEYFSETQRNKGNFPGRFSGRQFSNSRSEMNVSTLELGDSALYLCASSGQGTGANVLTFGAGSRLTVL.

V and J are TRBV7-9 and TRBJ2-7; D gene unclear. The CDR3 runs 13 residues. Trimming took off 7 bases at V and 0 bases at J, with 10 bases between the two ends. Germline V gene sequence: CDR1 SEHNR, CDR2 FQNEAQ (reference sequence). Here the CDR3 reads CASTPEVSYEQYF. In DNA, the CDR3 is TGTGCCAGCACTCCGGAAGTCTCCTACGAGCAGTACTTC. The full variable domain, in which reference TRBV7-9 and TRBJ2-7 provide the parts outside the CDR3, is DTGVSQNPRHKITKRGQNVTFRCDPISEHNRLYWYRQTLGQGPEFLTYFQNEAQLEKSRLLSDRFSAERPKGSFSTLEIQRTEQGDSAMYLCASTPEVSYEQYFGPGTRLTVT.

V gene TRBV13 combines with J gene TRBJ2-7; 7 nucleotides align to TRBD2. Germline CDR1 and CDR2: PRHDT and FYEKMQ (reference sequence). The V segment lost 5 bases and the J segment 2 bases; nucleotides outside the gene matches: 3. The CDR3 covers 13 residues. CDR3 bases: TGTGCCAGCAGCCGGGCGGGGGCCTACGAGCAGTACTTC. Translation: CASSRAGAYEQYF.

The J gene is TRBJ1-1, the V gene TRBV13; no firm D call. Germline V lookup: CDR1 PRHDT, CDR2 FYEKMQ (reference sequence). There are 14 residues in the CDR3. With 3 bases removed from V and 0 bases from J, the gap between germline ends came to 8 bases. The CDR3: CASSFYSMNTEAFF. In DNA, the CDR3 is TGTGCCAGCAGCTTTTACAGTATGAACACTGAAGCTTTCTTT.

This sequence joins TRBV28 and TRBJ1-1, with D unresolved. CDR1 is MDHEN, CDR2 SYDVKM, per germline. The CDR3 is 14 residues long. Trimming shortened V by 1 base and J by 6 bases, and 12 bases separated the two germline ends. The CDR3 bases are TGTGCCAGCAGTTTATTGGTAGCCAACGCTGAAGCTTTCTTT. The encoded protein is CASSLLVANAEAFF.

The V gene is TRBV6-6, the J gene TRBJ1-4; tentative D call: TRBD1 (5 bases). The CDR3 extends over 14 amino acids. Trimming pared 4 bases from V and 3 bases from J, leaving 9 bases between. Germline CDR1 reads MNHNY; CDR2 reads SVGAGI (reference sequence). The CDR3 here is CASSWGGPNEKLFF. The CDR3 DNA reads as TGTGCCAGCAGTTGGGGGGGTCCTAATGAAAAACTGTTTTTT.

The CDR3 region is CASSLATAMNTEAFF. In DNA, the CDR3 is TGTGCCAGCAGCTTAGCTACAGCGATGAACACTGAAGCTTTCTTT. J is TRBJ1-1 and V is TRBV7-2; the D is unclear. The CDR3 loop spans 15 amino acids. V was cut by 0 bases and J by 0 bases, with 8 bases left in between. Germline CDR1 and CDR2: SGHTA and FQGNSA. The whole variable domain, remainder taken from reference TRBV7-2 and TRBJ1-1, is GAGVSQSPSNKVTEKGKDVELRCDPISGHTALYWYRQSLGQGLEFLIYFQGNSAPDKSGLPSDRFSAERTGGSVSTLTIQRTQQEDSAVYLCASSLATAMNTEAFFGQGTRLTVV.

The chain recombines TRBV7-2 with TRBJ2-1; unclear D gene. This CDR3 comprises 13 residues. The V gene lost 2 bases and the J gene lost 1 base, with 3 bases spanning the gap. From germline, CDR1 is SGHTA and CDR2 FQGNSA. CDR3 in DNA: TGTGCCAGCAGCTTAAGTTCCTACAATGAGCAGTTCTTC. It yields the protein CASSLSSYNEQFF.

The chain couples TRBV20-1 to TRBJ1-1; no clear D gene. Trimming cost V 3 bases and J 7 bases, with 9 bases left between them. The length of the CDR3 is 11 residues. Germline V gene lookup returns CDR1 DFQATT and CDR2 SNEGSKA (reference sequence). CDR3: CSARSGREAFF. Here the CDR3 DNA reads TGCAGTGCTAGGAGCGGGCGTGAAGCTTTCTTT.

This clone was recorded only once. The rearrangement links TRBV6-5 to TRBJ2-3; TRBD2 aligns across 8 bases. V shed 2 bases, J shed 4 bases, and the junction held 5 bases outside the gene matches. Germline loops: CDR1 MNHEY, CDR2 SVGAGI. CDR3 length: 15 amino acids. This CDR3 reads CASSYGSGAADTQYF. The CDR3 nucleotides read TGTGCCAGCAGTTACGGTAGCGGGGCGGCAGATACGCAGTATTTT.

This sequence joins TRBV6-5 and TRBJ2-5; D unclear. The germline V gene has CDR1 MNHEY and CDR2 SVGAGI. The V end lost 7 bases, the J end lost 5 bases, and 20 bases lay between the germline ends. CDR3 length equals 15 residues. The DNA for the CDR3 is TGTGCCAGCACGAGCGCCCGGGCCGTAATGGAGACCCAGTACTTC. Amino acids: CASTSARAVMETQYF.

The CDR3, as DNA: TGTGCCATCAGTGGAGAGGGGACAGGGATGGCAGATACGCAGTATTTT. It yields the protein CAISGEGTGMADTQYF. J is TRBJ2-3 and V is TRBV10-3; 9 bases fit TRBD1. CDR3 length: 16 residues. The junction had 9 bases not matched to a gene; V was cut back by 4 bases and J by 4 bases. Germline CDR1 reads ENHRY; CDR2 reads SYGVKD.